The present T cell receptor (beta chain) was sequenced within a study of blood T cells in healthy people across ages. Next came a second PCR, run for roughly 6 to 11 cycles, which used a sample-barcoded 5' primer along with a J-beta primer mix. MiXCR, run by TCRdb on the 5' RACE reads, gives a single entry per CDR3 protein. The sample carries about 730,000 distinct CDR3 sequences, around 40% recorded once. Turning to this clonotype: As yet, its antigen is unknown.

The donors, all healthy, were Caucasians living in Russia, aged roughly 6 to 100. Study-wide findings and caveats: When set beside aged donors, long-lived donors presented more naive CD4+ cells and higher diversity.

The CDR3 extends over 11 amino acids. Trimming stripped 6 bases from V and 7 bases from J, with 13 bases between. CDR1 SQVTM and CDR2 ANQGSEA come from the germline V gene. This chain links TRBV29-1 with TRBJ2-7; D may be TRBD1 (5 bases). This clonotype was obtained from an older woman in good health. The sequenced sample was blood. CDR3 amino acids: CSVSDSNEQYF. DNA for the CDR3: TGCAGCGTGAGCGACAGCAATGAGCAGTACTTC.